This TCR beta chain is from a study of cytomegalovirus exposure and HLA in healthy donors. The ends lost 7 bases at V and 2 bases at J; junction bases unmatched: 2. The V gene's germline CDR1 is LNHDA and CDR2 SQIVND (reference sequence). The CDR3 extends over 13 amino acids. In the case of this clone: Its specificity is unknown.

The study, taken as a whole, reports: In the roughly 120 validation repertoires, approximately 94% of cluster scores exceeded 0, per a later analysis. Most TCR sequences were uncommon, yet certain public TCRs appeared in many donors. According to reports, the classifier identified cytomegalovirus status with high specificity and sensitivity.

Generated by immunoSEQ multiplex PCR, the TCRdb table keeps only in-frame clones and is missing some. The table includes fewer than 200,000 clones, about 86% detected once. Material: PBMCs. The chain couples TRBV19 to TRBJ2-5, with 9 bases fitting TRBD1. The sequence was collected from a woman in her late teens or twenties in good health and CMV-seropositive. Written as DNA, the CDR3 is TGTGCCAGTAAGGGACAGGGTCAAGAGACCCAGTACTTC. Translated, it gives CASKGQGQETQYF.